Described below is a single TCR beta chain sequence and its context. No antigen is known for it. Sequenced with the Oncomine TCR Beta short-read assay was DNA taken from cultured CD4+ T cells. In this case, cultured CD4+ T cells provided the extracted genomic DNA. TCRdb processed the PCR reads anew with MiXCR; each CDR3 protein has one entry. The profile shows about 15,000 distinct CDR3 sequences, 53% of them singletons. This entry is derived from a study of vaccination and CD4 T cells after COVID-19. Study context: The study collected post-vaccine samples a median about 72 days after dose two, with a range of 14 to 241.

The treatment was: approximately 11-day PBMC culture with coronavirus spike peptide pools or control peptides (ViraFEST assay). The authors replaced half the medium with fresh IL-2 medium on days 3 and 7. Following a culture period (approximately 11 days), negative selection was used to isolate CD4+ T cells. The germline V and J ends were trimmed by 1 base and 2 bases, with 14 bases remaining between them. The CDR3 has 16 residues. The germline V gene encodes CDR1 SGHNT and CDR2 YENEEA. The source was CD4+ T cells from blood, cultured in vitro, collected before SARS-CoV-2 vaccination. This clonotype originated in a human donor who had recovered from COVID-19. The chain uses TRBV11-3 and TRBJ2-5; D possibly corresponds to TRBD2 (5 bases). For the CDR3, the DNA is TGTGCCAGCAGCTTAGTTGAGGCAACGGGGCAAGAGACCCAGTACTTC. Translating it yields CASSLVEATGQETQYF.